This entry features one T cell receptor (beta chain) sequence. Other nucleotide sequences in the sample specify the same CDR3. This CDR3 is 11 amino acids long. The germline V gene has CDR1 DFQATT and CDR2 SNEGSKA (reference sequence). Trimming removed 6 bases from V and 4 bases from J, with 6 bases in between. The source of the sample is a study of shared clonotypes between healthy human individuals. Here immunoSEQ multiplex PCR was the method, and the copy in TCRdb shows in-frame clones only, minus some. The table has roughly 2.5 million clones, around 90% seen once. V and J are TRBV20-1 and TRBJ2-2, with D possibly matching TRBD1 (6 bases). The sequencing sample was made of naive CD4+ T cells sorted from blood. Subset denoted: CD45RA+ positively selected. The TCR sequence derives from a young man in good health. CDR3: CSARGTGELFF. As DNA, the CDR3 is TGCAGTGCCAGGGGCACCGGGGAGCTGTTTTTT.